This T cell receptor beta chain derives from a study of blood T cell repertoires in COVID-19. The wider study: Italy, Spain and the United States were the sources of the convalescent and acute COVID-19 samples. PBMCs, B-cell-depleted T cells, or T cells were the source of the cDNA or gDNA that made up the material.

Looked up from germline, CDR1 is MNHEY and CDR2 is SVGAGI. The junction had 9 bases not matched to a gene; V was cut back by 4 bases and J by 4 bases. CDR3 length equals 15 residues. Assay: immunoSEQ multiplex PCR; the TCRdb copy retains only in-frame clones and omits some. In the table there are approximately 330,000 clones, about nine tenths of which are singletons. The chain couples TRBV6-5 to TRBJ2-5; 7 bases agree with TRBD2. The TCR was taken from a man aged 30 to 39 with COVID-19, enrolled during active disease. The specimen was peripheral blood. The CDR3: CASSSQLGRRETQYF. In DNA form, the CDR3 reads TGTGCCAGCAGTTCCCAACTCGGGAGGCGAGAGACCCAGTACTTC.